The T cell receptor (beta chain) described here comes from a study of T-cell memory formation after mild COVID-19. One entry per CDR3 protein results from TCRdb running MiXCR on the 5' RACE reads. The sample yields about 82,000 distinct CDR3 sequences, over 10% seen once. The CDR3 runs to 13 residues. Germline CDR1 SNHLY, CDR2 FYNNEI. The sequenced material came from PBMCs or a T cell subset sorted from them (not recorded which). The receptor comes from a young man who had mild COVID-19 (a few samples of this study predate the infection). Cell type and time point are not known. The V and J genes are TRBV2 and TRBJ2-1; 9 bases are shared with TRBD2. The CDR3 loop is CGRGSGGINEQFF. The CDR3 DNA follows: TGTGGAAGAGGTAGCGGGGGAATCAATGAGCAGTTCTTC.